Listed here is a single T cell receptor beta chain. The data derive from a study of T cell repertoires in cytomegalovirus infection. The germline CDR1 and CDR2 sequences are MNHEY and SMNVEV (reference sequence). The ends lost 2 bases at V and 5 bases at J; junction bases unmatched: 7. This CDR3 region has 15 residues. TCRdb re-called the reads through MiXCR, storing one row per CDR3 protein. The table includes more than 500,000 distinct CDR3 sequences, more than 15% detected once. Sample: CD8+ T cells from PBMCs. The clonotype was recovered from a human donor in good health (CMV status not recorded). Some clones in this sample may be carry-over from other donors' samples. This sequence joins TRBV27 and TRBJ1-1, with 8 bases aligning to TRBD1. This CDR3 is CASSLVGQGPTEAFF. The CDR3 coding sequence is TGTGCCAGCAGTTTAGTAGGACAGGGACCGACTGAAGCTTTCTTT.